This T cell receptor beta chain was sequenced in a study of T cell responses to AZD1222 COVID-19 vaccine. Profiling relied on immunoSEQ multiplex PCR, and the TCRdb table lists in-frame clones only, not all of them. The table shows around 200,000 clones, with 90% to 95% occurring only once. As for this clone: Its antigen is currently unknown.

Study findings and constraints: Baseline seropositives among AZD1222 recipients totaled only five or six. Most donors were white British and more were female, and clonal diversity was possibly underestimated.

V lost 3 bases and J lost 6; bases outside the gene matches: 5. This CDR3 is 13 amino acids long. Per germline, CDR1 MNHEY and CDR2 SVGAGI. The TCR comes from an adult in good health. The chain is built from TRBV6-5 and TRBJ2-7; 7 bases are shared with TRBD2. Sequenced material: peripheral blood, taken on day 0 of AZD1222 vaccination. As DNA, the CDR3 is TGTGCCAGCAGTTATGCGGGGGTGGGCGAGCAGTACTTC. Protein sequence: CASSYAGVGEQYF.